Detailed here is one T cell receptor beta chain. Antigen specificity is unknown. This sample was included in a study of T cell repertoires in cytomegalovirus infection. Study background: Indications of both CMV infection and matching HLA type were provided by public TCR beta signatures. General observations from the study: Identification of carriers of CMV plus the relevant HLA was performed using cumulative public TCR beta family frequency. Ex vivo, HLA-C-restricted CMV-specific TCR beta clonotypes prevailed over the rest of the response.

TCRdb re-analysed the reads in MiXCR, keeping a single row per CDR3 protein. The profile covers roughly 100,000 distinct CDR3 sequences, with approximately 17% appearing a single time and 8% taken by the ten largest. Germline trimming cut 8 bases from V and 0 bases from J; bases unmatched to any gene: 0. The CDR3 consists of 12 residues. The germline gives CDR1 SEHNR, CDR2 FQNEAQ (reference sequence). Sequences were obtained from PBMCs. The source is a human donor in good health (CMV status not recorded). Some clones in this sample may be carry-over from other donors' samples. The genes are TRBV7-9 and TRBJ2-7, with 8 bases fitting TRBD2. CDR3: CASGLASYEQYF. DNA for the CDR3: TGTGCCAGCGGACTAGCCTCCTACGAGCAGTACTTC.